A single sample gave rise to the 13 T cell receptor beta chains below, sequenced in a study of blood T cell repertoires in COVID-19. The protocol was immunoSEQ multiplex PCR, while the TCRdb copy is restricted to in-frame clones and leaves out a portion. The data hold about 260,000 clones, with about 87% observed a single time. Specimen: peripheral blood. These TCRs come from a woman aged 40-49 years with acute or convalescent COVID-19.

The J gene is TRBJ2-5, the V gene TRBV5-4; a weak D match, TRBD1 (5 bases). The CDR3 extends over 13 amino acids. Trimming took 4 bases from V and 1 from J, leaving 8 bases between them. Germline-derived CDR1 and CDR2 are SGHNT and YYREEE (reference sequence). Here the CDR3 DNA reads TGTGCCAGCAGCCCAGACAGCCAAGAGACCCAGTACTTC. It encodes CASSPDSQETQYF.

This chain uses TRBV4-1 with TRBJ1-1; maybe TRBD1 (6 bases). CDR3 length: 16 residues. The V and J ends lost 4 bases and 0 bases respectively, with 15 bases between them. CDR1 is MGHRA and CDR2 is YSYEKL in the germline V gene. CDR3 sequence (DNA): TGCGCCAGCAGCCTCTTACCCAGGGGTATGAACACTGAAGCTTTCTTT. Translating it yields CASSLLPRGMNTEAFF.

J is TRBJ2-1 and V is TRBV6-2 or TRBV6-3; 10 bases fit TRBD2. The germline V gene has CDR1 MNHEY and CDR2 SVGEGT. The CDR3 runs to 17 residues. With 5 bases clipped from V and 7 bases from J, the junction kept 14 bases outside the gene matches. CDR3 loop: CASSKAPLAGDLNEQFF. CDR3 nucleotide sequence: TGTGCCAGCAGTAAGGCCCCTCTAGCGGGGGATTTGAATGAGCAGTTCTTC.

The chain is built from TRBV5-1 and TRBJ2-3; D is perhaps TRBD2 (7 bases). Germline CDR1 SGHRS, CDR2 YFSETQ. The CDR3 is 17 residues long. V lost 0 bases to trimming and J lost 2 bases, with 16 bases between them. CDR3 sequence: CASSLAGGGLYTDTQYF. The CDR3 DNA follows: TGCGCCAGCAGCTTGGCTGGGGGGGGCCTATACACAGATACGCAGTATTTT.

This clone was recorded at least ten times. The rearrangement joins TRBV6-5 to TRBJ1-1; D is possibly TRBD1 (6 bases). The CDR3 length is 14 residues. Germline loops: CDR1 MNHEY, CDR2 SVGAGI. V was shortened by 6 bases and J by 1 base, with 12 bases between the two germline ends. DNA for the CDR3: TGTGCCAGCAGCCATGCCAGGGGGAACACTGAAGCTTTCTTT. It yields the protein CASSHARGNTEAFF.

The rearrangement uses TRBV25-1 and TRBJ1-1; D perhaps matches TRBD1 (6 bases). Germline V gene lookup returns CDR1 MGHDK and CDR2 SYGVNS. V lost 5 bases and J lost 8, with 18 bases in between. This CDR3 comprises 14 residues. In DNA form, the CDR3 reads TGTGCCAGCAGTCCCATGGGGTTAAGGGGGGAAGCTTTCTTT. This sequence encodes CASSPMGLRGEAFF.

This clone has just one count. The chain employs TRBV7-9 and TRBJ2-3; D is undetermined. In germline, CDR1 is SEHNR, CDR2 FQNEAQ (reference sequence). The CDR3 totals 13 residues. V lost 5 bases, J lost 3 bases, and 9 bases lay in between. Written as DNA, the CDR3 is TGTGCCAGCAGCCCGCGGCCAACAGATACGCAGTATTTT. This translates into CASSPRPTDTQYF. The whole variable domain, filled in from reference TRBV7-9 and TRBJ2-3, reads DTGVSQNPRHKITKRGQNVTFRCDPISEHNRLYWYRQTLGQGPEFLTYFQNEAQLEKSRLLSDRFSAERPKGSFSTLEIQRTEQGDSAMYLCASSPRPTDTQYFGPGTRLTVL.

The chain combines TRBV19 with TRBJ1-2; 11 nucleotides align to TRBD1. The CDR3 covers 15 residues. Looked up from germline, CDR1 is LNHDA and CDR2 is SQIVND (reference sequence). The V and J ends lost 3 bases and 8 bases, in that order; junction bases with no gene match: 8. In nucleotides, the CDR3 is TGTGCCAGTAGTATCGTCGGACAGGGGGCGCAGGGCTACACCTTC. Encoded protein: CASSIVGQGAQGYTF.

The gene calls are TRBV18 and TRBJ1-3, with 7 positions matching TRBD1. With V trimmed by 3 bases and J by 3 bases, 2 bases remained unmatched. Germline assignment: CDR1 KGHSH and CDR2 LQKENI. The CDR3 consists of 14 residues. The CDR3 DNA reads as TGTGCCAGCTCACCCGGGACAGATGGAAACACCATATATTTT. Protein: CASSPGTDGNTIYF. Variable domain in full (rest from reference TRBV18 and TRBJ1-3): NAGVMQNPRHLVRRRGQEARLRCSPMKGHSHVYWYRQLPEEGLKFMVYLQKENIIDESGMPKERFSAEFPKEGPSILRIQQVVRGDSAAYFCASSPGTDGNTIYFGEGSWLTVV.

V usage is TRBV6-1 and J usage is TRBJ2-7, with 8 bases matching TRBD2. V was clipped by 1 base and J by 3 bases; unmatched bases: 8. Germline V CDR1 and CDR2: MNHNS, SASEGT. The CDR3 has 16 residues. The CDR3 sequence is CASSEGSGGVFYEQYV. CDR3 coding DNA: TGTGCCAGCAGTGAAGGGTCGGGGGGGGTCTTCTACGAGCAGTACGTC.

This chain uses TRBV5-1 with TRBJ1-2; 10 positions match TRBD1. V lost 4 bases, J lost 5 bases, and 2 bases stayed unmatched. Looked up from germline, CDR1 is SGHRS and CDR2 is YFSETQ. There are 13 residues in the CDR3. As DNA, the CDR3 is TGCGCCAGCAGCCAGGGACAGGGGTATGGCTACACCTTC. Translation gives CASSQGQGYGYTF. The full variable domain, rest sourced from reference TRBV5-1 and TRBJ1-2, is KAGVTQTPRYLIKTRGQQVTLSCSPISGHRSVSWYQQTPGQGLQFLFEYFSETQRNKGNFPGRFSGRQFSNSRSEMNVSTLELGDSALYLCASSQGQGYGYTFGSGTRLTVV.

This rearrangement joins TRBV15 to TRBJ1-4, with a possible D match to TRBD1 (6 bases). Germline V gene data show CDR1 as LNHNV and CDR2 as YYDKDF (reference sequence). This CDR3 has 14 residues. Trimming took 4 bases from V and 7 from J, leaving 13 bases between them. The CDR3 DNA sequence: TGTGCCACCAGCAAAGGTGAAGGGGGTGAAAAACTGTTTTTT. It specifies CATSKGEGGEKLFF.

The gene calls are TRBV24-1 and TRBJ1-3; D remains unclear. Germline values: CDR1 KGHDR, CDR2 SFDVKD. CDR3 size: 17 residues. Trimming cost V 3 bases and J 2 bases, with 16 bases left between them. The CDR3 nucleotides are TGTGCCACCAGTGATACACCAGGTGTCTGGGCTGGAAACACCATATATTTT. Its translation: CATSDTPGVWAGNTIYF.